The clone carrying this T cell receptor beta chain was seen a single time. What it binds is unknown. The PCR contained 60 Vbeta and 13 Jbeta primers. Repertoires were generated with immunoSEQ multiplex PCR, while TCRdb's copy carries only in-frame clones and drops some. Of about 200,000 clones listed, roughly 80% were seen once; the top ten hold about 3.1%. The record originates from a study of cytomegalovirus exposure and HLA in healthy donors. On the study more broadly: Genotyping showed roughly 83% of over 350 donors falling in the Caucasian-associated ancestry cluster. Study results and caveats: Across donors, sequencing depth was assumed by presence/absence analyses to be roughly uniform. According to an earlier analysis, most TCR beta V segments yielded productive rearrangements about 87% or about 30% of the time. The study put roughly 160 TCR beta chains on its list as cytomegalovirus-associated.

This CDR3 comprises 16 residues. Germline CDR1 reads MDHEN; CDR2 reads SYDVKM. Trimming cost V 3 bases and J 3 bases, with 17 bases left between them. J is TRBJ1-1 and V is TRBV28, with D tentatively TRBD1 (5 bases). The sequenced sample consisted of PBMCs. This receptor was taken from a man aged 25 to 40 in good health and CMV-seronegative. In nucleotides, the CDR3 is TGTGCCAGCAGTTTCCCTCAGGGTCGGGAGTACACTGAAGCTTTCTTT. Its translation: CASSFPQGREYTEAFF.